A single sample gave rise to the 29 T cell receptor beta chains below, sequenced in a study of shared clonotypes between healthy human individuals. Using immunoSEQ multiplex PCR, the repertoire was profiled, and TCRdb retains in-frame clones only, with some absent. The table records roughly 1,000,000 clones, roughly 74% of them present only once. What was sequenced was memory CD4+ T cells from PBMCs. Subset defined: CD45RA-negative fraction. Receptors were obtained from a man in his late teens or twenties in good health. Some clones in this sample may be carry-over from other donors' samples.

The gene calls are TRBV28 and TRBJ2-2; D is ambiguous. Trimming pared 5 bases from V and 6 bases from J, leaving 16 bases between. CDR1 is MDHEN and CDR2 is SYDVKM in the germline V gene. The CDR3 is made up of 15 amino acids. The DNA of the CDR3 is TGTGCCAGCAGTAAATTCAGGTCCGCGGCCGGGGAGCTGTTTTTT. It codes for CASSKFRSAAGELFF.

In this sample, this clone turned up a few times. CDR3: CASSLAGRGNTEAFF. CDR3 nucleotide sequence: TGCGCCAGCAGCTTGGCCGGGCGGGGGAACACTGAAGCTTTCTTT. The gene calls are TRBV5-1 and TRBJ1-1; D is ambiguous. V was trimmed by 0 bases and J by 1 base, leaving 10 bases between them. There are 15 residues in the CDR3. The germline V gene encodes CDR1 SGHRS and CDR2 YFSETQ.

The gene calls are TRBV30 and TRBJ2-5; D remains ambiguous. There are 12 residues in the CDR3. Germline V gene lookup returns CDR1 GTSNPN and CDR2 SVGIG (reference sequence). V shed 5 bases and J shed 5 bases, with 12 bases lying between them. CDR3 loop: CAWGSEPETQYF. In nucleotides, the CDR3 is TGTGCCTGGGGTTCTGAGCCGGAGACCCAGTACTTC. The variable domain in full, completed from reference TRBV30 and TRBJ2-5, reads SQTIHQWPATLVQPVGSPLSLECTVEGTSNPNLYWYRQAAGRGLQLLFYSVGIGQISSEVPQNLSASRPQDRQFILSSKKLLLSDSGFYLCAWGSEPETQYFGPGTRLLVL.

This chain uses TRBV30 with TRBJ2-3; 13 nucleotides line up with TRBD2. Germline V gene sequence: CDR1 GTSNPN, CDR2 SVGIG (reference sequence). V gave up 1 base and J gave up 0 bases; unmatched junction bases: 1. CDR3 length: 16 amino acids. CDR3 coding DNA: TGTGCCTGGAGTGCGGGACTAGCGGGAAGCACAGATACGCAGTATTTT. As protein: CAWSAGLAGSTDTQYF.

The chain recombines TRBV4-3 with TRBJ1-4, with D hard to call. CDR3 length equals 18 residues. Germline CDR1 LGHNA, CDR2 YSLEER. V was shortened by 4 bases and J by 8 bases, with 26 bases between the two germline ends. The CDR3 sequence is CASSPWEGAGPMEEKLFF. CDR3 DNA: TGCGCCAGCAGCCCCTGGGAGGGAGCGGGCCCTATGGAGGAAAAACTGTTTTTT.

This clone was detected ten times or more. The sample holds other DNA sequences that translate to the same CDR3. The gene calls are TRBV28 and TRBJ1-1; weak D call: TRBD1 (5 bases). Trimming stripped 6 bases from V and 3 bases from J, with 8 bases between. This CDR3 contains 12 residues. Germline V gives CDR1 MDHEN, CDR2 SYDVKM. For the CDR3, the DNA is TGTGCCAGCAGCCAGACAGACACTGAAGCTTTCTTT. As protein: CASSQTDTEAFF. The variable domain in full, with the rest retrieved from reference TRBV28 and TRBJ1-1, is DVKVTQSSRYLVKRTGEKVFLECVQDMDHENMFWYRQDPGLGLRLIYFSYDVKMKEKGDIPEGYSVSREKKERFSLILESASTNQTSMYLCASSQTDTEAFFGQGTRLTVV.

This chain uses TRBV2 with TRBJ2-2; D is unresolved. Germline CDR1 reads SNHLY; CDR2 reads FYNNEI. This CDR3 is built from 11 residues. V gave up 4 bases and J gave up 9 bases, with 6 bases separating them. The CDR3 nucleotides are TGTGCCAGCAGTGCCTTCCGGGAGCTGTTTTTT. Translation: CASSAFRELFF.

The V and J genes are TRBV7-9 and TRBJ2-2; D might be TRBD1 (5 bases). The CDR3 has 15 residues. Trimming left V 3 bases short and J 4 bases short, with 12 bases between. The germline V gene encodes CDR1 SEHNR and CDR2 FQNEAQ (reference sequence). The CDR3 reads CASSFRQGLTGELFF. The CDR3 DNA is TGTGCCAGCAGCTTTAGGCAGGGCCTCACCGGGGAGCTGTTTTTT. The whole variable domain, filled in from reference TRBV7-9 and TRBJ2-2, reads DTGVSQNPRHKITKRGQNVTFRCDPISEHNRLYWYRQTLGQGPEFLTYFQNEAQLEKSRLLSDRFSAERPKGSFSTLEIQRTEQGDSAMYLCASSFRQGLTGELFFGEGSRLTVL.

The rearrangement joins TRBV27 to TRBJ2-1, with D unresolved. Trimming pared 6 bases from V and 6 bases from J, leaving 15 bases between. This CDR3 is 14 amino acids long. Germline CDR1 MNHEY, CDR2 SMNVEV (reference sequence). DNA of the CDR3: TGTGCCAGCAGGGACCACGAACGTGGCAATGAGCAGTTCTTC. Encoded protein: CASRDHERGNEQFF.

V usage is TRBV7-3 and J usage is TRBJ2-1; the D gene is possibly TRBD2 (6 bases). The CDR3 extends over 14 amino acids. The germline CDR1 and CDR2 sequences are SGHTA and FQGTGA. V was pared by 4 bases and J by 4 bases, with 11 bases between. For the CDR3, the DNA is TGTGCCAGCAGCTCCCTGGGGGGTTACAATGAGCAGTTCTTC. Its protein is CASSSLGGYNEQFF.

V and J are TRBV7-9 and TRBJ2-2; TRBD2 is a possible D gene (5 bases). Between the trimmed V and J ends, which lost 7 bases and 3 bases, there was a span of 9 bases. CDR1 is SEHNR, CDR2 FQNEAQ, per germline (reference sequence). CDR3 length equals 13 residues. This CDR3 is CASTVGDTGELFF. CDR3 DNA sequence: TGTGCCAGCACCGTGGGAGACACCGGGGAGCTGTTTTTT.

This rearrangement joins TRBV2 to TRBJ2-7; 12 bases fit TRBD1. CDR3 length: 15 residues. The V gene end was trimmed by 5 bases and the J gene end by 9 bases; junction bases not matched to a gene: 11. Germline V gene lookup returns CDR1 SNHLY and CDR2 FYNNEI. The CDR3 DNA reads TGTGCCAGCAGTCGTACCGGGACAGGGGGCGGAGTGCAGTACTTC. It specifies CASSRTGTGGGVQYF.

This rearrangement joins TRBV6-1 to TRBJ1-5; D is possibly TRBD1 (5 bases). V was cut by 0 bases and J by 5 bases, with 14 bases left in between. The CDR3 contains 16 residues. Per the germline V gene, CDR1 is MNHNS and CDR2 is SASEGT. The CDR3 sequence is CASSEAYGGWDQPQHF. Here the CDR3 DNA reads TGTGCCAGCAGTGAAGCATATGGGGGGTGGGATCAGCCCCAGCATTTT.

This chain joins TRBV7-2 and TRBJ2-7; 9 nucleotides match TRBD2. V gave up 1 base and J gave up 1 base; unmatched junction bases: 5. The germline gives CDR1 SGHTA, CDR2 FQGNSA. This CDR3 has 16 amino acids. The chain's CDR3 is CASSLGYTSGSYEQYF. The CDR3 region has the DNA TGTGCCAGCAGCTTAGGTTACACTAGCGGGTCCTACGAGCAGTACTTC.

CDR3 sequence: CASSPRSSGGNNEQFF. The CDR3, as DNA: TGCGCCAGCAGCCCCAGGAGTAGCGGGGGGAACAATGAGCAGTTCTTC. The chain links TRBV5-1 to TRBJ2-1, with 10 bases matching TRBD2. Germline trimming cut 4 bases from V and 5 bases from J; bases unmatched to any gene: 9. CDR1 SGHRS and CDR2 YFSETQ come from the germline V gene. This CDR3 has 16 residues.

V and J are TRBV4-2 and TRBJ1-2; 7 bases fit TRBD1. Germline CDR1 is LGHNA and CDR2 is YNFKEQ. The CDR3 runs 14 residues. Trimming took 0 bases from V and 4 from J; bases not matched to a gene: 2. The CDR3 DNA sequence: TGTGCCAGCAGCCAAGAGAGGGGGCGCTATGGCTACACCTTC. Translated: CASSQERGRYGYTF.

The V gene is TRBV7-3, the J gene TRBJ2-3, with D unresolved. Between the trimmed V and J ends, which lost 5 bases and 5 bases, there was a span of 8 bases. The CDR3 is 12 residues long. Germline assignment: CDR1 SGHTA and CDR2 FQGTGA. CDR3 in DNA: TGTGCCAGCAGCAAAAGTAAAGATACGCAGTATTTT. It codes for CASSKSKDTQYF. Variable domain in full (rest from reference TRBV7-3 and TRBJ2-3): GAGVSQTPSNKVTEKGKYVELRCDPISGHTALYWYRQSLGQGPEFLIYFQGTGAADDSGLPNDRFFAVRPEGSVSTLKIQRTERGDSAVYLCASSKSKDTQYFGPGTRLTVL.

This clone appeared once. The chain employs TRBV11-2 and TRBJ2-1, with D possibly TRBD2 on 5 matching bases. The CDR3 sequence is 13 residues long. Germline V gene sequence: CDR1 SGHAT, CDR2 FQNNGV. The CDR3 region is CATPGRDYNEQFF. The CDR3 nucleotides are TGTGCAACCCCGGGAAGGGACTACAATGAGCAGTTCTTC. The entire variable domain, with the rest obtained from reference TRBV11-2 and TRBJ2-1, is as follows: EAGVAQSPRYKIIEKRQSVAFWCNPISGHATLYWYQQILGQGPKLLIQFQNNGVVDDSQLPKDRFSAERLKGVDSTLKIQPAKLEDSAVYLCATPGRDYNEQFFGPGTRLTVL.

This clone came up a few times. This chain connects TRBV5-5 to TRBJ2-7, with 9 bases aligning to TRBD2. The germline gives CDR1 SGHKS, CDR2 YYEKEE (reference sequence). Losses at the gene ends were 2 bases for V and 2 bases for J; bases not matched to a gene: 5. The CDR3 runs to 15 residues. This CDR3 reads CASSLVAGATYEQYF. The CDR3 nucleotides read TGTGCCAGCAGCTTAGTAGCGGGAGCTACCTACGAGCAGTACTTC.

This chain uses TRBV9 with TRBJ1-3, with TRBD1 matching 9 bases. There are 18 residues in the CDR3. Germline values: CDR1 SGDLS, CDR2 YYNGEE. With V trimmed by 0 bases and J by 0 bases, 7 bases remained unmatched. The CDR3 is CASSVASGQGSSGNTIYF. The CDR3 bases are TGTGCCAGCAGCGTAGCTTCCGGACAGGGGTCCTCTGGAAACACCATATATTTT.

The CDR3 is CASSLPQAQTGNTIYF. CDR3 DNA: TGTGCCAGCAGTTTACCGCAGGCTCAAACTGGAAACACCATATATTTT. The genes are TRBV28 and TRBJ1-3, with D uncertain. The CDR3 is 16 amino acids. V was shortened by 2 bases and J by 2 bases, with 13 bases between the two germline ends. CDR1 is MDHEN, CDR2 SYDVKM, per germline.

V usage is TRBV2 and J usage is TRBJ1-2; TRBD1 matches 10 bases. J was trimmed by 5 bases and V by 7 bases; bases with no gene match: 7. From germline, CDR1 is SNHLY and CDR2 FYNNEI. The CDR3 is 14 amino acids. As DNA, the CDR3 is TGTGCCAGCACCCTGACAGGGGGCAGGTATGGCTACACCTTC. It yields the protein CASTLTGGRYGYTF.

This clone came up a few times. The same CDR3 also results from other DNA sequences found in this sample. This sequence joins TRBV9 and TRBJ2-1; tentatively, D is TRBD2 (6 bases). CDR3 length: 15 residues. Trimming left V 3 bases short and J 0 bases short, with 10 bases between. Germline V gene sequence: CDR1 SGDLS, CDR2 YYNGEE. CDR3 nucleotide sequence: TGTGCCAGCAGCGGGAGCGGGCACTCCTACAATGAGCAGTTCTTC. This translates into CASSGSGHSYNEQFF.

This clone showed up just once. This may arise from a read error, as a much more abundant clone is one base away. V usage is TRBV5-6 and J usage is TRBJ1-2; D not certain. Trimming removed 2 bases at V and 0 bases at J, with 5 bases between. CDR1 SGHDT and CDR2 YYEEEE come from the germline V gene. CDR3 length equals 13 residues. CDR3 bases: TGTGCCAGCAGCTTTTCGTCTAACTATGGCTACACCTTC. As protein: CASSFSSNYGYTF.

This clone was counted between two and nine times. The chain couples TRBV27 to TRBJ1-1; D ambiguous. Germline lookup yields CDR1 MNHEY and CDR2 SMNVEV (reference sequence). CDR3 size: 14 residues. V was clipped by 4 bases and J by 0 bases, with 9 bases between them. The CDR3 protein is CASSSPYMNTEAFF. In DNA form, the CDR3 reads TGTGCCAGCAGTTCCCCGTACATGAACACTGAAGCTTTCTTT.

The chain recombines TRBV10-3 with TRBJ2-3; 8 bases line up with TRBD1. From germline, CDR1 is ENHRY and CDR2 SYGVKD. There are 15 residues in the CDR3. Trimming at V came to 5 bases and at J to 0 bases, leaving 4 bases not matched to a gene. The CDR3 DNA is TGTGCCATCAGTCCGGGACAGGCTAGCACAGATACGCAGTATTTT. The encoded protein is CAISPGQASTDTQYF.

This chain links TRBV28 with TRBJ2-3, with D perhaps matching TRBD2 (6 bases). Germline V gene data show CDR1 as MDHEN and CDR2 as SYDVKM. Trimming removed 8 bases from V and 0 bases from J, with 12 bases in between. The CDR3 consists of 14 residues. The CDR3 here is CASRKSGSTDTQYF. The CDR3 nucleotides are TGTGCCAGCCGGAAAAGCGGGAGCACAGATACGCAGTATTTT.

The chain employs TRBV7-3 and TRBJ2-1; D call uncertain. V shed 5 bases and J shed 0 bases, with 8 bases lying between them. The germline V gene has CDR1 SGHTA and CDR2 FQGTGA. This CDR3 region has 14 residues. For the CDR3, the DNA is TGTGCCAGCAGCCCGACGTCCTCCTACAATGAGCAGTTCTTC. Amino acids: CASSPTSSYNEQFF.

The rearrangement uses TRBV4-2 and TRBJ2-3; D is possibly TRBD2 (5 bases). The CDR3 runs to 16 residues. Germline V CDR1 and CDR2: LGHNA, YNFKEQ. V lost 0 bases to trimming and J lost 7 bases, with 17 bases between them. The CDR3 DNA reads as TGTGCCAGCAGCCAAGATGCGGACTCGATCGGCTATACGCAGTATTTT. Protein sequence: CASSQDADSIGYTQYF.